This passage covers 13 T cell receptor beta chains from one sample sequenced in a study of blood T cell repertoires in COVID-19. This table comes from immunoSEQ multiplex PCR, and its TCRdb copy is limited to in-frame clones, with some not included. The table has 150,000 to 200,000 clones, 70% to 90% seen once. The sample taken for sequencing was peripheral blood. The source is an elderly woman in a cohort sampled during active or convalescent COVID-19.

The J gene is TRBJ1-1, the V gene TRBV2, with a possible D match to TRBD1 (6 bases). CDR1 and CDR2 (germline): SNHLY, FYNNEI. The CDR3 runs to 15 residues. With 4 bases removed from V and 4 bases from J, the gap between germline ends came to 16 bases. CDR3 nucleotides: TGTGCCAGCAGTGGGGGGCAGGGGTGGGGCACTGAAGCTTTCTTT. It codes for CASSGGQGWGTEAFF.

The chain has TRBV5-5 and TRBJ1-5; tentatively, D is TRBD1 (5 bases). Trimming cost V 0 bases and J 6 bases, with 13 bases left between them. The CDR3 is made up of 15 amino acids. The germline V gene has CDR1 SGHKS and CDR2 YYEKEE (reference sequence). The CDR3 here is CASSLEQGVGQPQHF. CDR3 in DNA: TGTGCCAGCAGCTTGGAGCAGGGCGTGGGTCAGCCCCAGCATTTT.

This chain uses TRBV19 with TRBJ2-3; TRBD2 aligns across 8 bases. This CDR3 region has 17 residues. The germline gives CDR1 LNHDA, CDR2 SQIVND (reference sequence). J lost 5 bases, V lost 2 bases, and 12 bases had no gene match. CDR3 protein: CASSIPITREGGDTQYF. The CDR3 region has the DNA TGTGCCAGTAGTATACCTATCACACGGGAGGGCGGAGATACGCAGTATTTT. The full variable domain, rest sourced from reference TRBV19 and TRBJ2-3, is DGGITQSPKYLFRKEGQNVTLSCEQNLNHDAMYWYRQDPGQGLRLIYYSQIVNDFQKGDIAEGYSVSREKKESFPLTVTSAQKNPTAFYLCASSIPITREGGDTQYFGPGTRLTVL.

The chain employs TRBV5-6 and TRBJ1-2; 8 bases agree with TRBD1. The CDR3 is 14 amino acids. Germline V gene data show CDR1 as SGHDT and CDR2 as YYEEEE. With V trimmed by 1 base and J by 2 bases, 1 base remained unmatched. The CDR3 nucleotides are TGTGCCAGCAGCTTGCCAGGGGGCAACTATGGCTACACCTTC. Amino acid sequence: CASSLPGGNYGYTF.

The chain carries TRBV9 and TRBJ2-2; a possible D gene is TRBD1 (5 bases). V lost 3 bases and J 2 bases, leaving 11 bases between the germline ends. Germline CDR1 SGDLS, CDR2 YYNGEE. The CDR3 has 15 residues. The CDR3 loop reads CASSASTVNTGELFF. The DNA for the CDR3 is TGTGCCAGCAGCGCATCGACAGTAAACACCGGGGAGCTGTTTTTT.

For the CDR3, the DNA is TGTGCCAGCAGCTATACAGGACGCAATCAGCCCCAGCATTTT. Its translation is CASSYTGRNQPQHF. The chain is built from TRBV11-3 and TRBJ1-5, with TRBD1 as a possible D gene (5 bases). Trimming removed 4 bases from V and 2 bases from J, with 9 bases in between. Germline assignment: CDR1 SGHNT and CDR2 YENEEA. The CDR3 length is 14 residues.

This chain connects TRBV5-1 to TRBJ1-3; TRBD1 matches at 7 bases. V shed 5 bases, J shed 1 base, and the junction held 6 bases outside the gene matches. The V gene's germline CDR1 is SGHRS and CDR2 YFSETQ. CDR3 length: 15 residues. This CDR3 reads CASRPGGLSGNTIYF. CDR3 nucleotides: TGCGCCAGCAGGCCAGGGGGACTGTCTGGAAACACCATATATTTT.

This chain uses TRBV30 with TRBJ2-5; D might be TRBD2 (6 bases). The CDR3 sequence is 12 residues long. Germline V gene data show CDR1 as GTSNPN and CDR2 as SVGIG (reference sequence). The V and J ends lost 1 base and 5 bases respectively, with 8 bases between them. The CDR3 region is CAWSGGRETQYF. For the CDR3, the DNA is TGTGCCTGGAGTGGGGGGAGGGAGACCCAGTACTTC.

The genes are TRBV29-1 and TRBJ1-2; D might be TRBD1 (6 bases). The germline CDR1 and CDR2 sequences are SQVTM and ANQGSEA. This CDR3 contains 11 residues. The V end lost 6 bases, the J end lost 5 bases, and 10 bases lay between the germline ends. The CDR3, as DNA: TGCAGCGTAGTTCAGGGGTATGGCTACACCTTC. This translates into CSVVQGYGYTF.

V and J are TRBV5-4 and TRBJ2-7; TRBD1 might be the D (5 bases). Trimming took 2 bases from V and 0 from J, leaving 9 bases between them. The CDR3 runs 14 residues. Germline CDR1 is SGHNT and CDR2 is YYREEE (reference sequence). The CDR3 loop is CASSFQGASYEQYV. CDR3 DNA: TGTGCCAGCAGCTTTCAGGGTGCCTCCTACGAGCAGTACGTC.

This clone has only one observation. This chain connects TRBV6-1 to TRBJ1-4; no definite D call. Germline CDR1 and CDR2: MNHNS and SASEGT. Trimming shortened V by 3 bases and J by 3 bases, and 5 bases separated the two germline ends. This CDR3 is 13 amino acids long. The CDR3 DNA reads TGTGCCAGCAGTGATTATCCTAATGAAAAACTGTTTTTT. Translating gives CASSDYPNEKLFF.

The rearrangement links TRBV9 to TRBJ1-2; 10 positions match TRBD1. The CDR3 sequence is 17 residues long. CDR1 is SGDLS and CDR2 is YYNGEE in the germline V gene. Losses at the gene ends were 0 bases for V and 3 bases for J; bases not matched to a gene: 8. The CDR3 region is CASSVGGTGTGDYGYTF. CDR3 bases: TGTGCCAGCAGCGTAGGGGGGACCGGGACAGGGGACTATGGCTACACCTTC.

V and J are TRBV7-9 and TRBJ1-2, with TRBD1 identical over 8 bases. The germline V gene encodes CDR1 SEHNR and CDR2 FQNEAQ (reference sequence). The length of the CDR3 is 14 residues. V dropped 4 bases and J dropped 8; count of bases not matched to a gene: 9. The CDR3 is CASSYTGGSAGYTF. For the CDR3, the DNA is TGTGCCAGCAGCTACACAGGGGGATCGGCAGGCTACACCTTC.